Listed below are T cell receptor beta chains from one sample, sequenced in a study of PD-1 blockade in classical Hodgkin lymphoma. Clones were read by immunoSEQ multiplex PCR, and TCRdb kept only the in-frame ones, dropping some. The table has about 34,000 clones, about 80% seen once; the top ten hold roughly 15%. Source: peripheral blood mononuclear cells (PBMCs), taken before the second cycle of nivolumab. Receptor source: a human donor with classical Hodgkin lymphoma. Both conserved end residues are part of each CDR3. The order of the fields is V gene, clone size, D gene, J gene, CDR3 protein, CDR3 DNA. A D gene is named only where the DNA matches it firmly. Size values are once, few and many counts, or a class for expanded clones, and some rows have none.

V: TRBV2; size: medium-sized; D: .; J: TRBJ1-2; CDR3: CASFRGGGSYGYTF; DNA: TGTGCCAGCTTCAGGGGTGGGGGATCCTATGGCTACACCTTC
V: TRBV11-2; size: .; D: .; J: TRBJ2-5; CDR3: CASRASGQETQYF; DNA: TGTGCCTCCCGTGCCAGCGGCCAAGAGACCCAGTACTTC
V: TRBV5-4; size: few; D: TRBD2; J: TRBJ2-2; CDR3: CASSLRDRAGIGELFF; DNA: TGTGCCAGCAGCCTTCGGGACCGAGCGGGGATCGGGGAGCTGTTTTTT
V: TRBV5-1; size: .; D: .; J: TRBJ1-4; CDR3: CASSLTREGEKLFF; DNA: TGCGCCAGCAGCTTGACCAGGGAAGGGGAAAAACTGTTTTTT
V: TRBV7-2; size: few; D: TRBD1; J: TRBJ2-2; CDR3: CASRTTGGRGTGELFF; DNA: TGTGCCAGCAGAACGACAGGGGGCCGTGGCACCGGGGAGCTGTTTTTT
V: TRBV7-2; size: .; D: .; J: TRBJ2-3; CDR3: CASSLYGGAVADTQYF; DNA: TGTGCCAGCAGCTTATATGGGGGGGCCGTGGCAGATACGCAGTATTTT
V: TRBV29-1; size: .; D: .; J: TRBJ1-2; CDR3: CSAKNSGLSYGYTF; DNA: TGCAGCGCCAAAAACAGCGGTCTAAGCTATGGCTACACCTTC
V: TRBV5-1; size: .; D: TRBD1; J: TRBJ2-7; CDR3: CASRKDRGYEQYF; DNA: TGCGCCAGCAGAAAAGACAGGGGCTACGAGCAGTACTTC
V: TRBV30; size: once; D: TRBD2; J: TRBJ2-5; CDR3: CASSGGAGETQYF; DNA: TGTGCCAGTAGCGGGGGGGCCGGCGAGACCCAGTACTTC
V: TRBV5-1; size: .; D: .; J: TRBJ2-2; CDR3: CASSAVERNTGELFF; DNA: TGCGCCAGCAGCGCGGTGGAGCGGAACACCGGGGAGCTGTTTTTT
V: TRBV5-4; size: .; D: TRBD2; J: TRBJ2-5; CDR3: CASTWGQRGSETQYF; DNA: TGTGCCAGCACCTGGGGCCAGCGGGGTAGCGAGACCCAGTACTTC
V: TRBV11-2; size: .; D: TRBD2; J: TRBJ2-3; CDR3: CASSLNKAGGTDTQYF; DNA: TGTGCCAGCAGCTTAAATAAAGCGGGGGGCACAGATACGCAGTATTTT
V: TRBV5-6; size: .; D: TRBD2; J: TRBJ2-5; CDR3: CASLIERGYETQYF; DNA: TGTGCCAGCCTAATAGAGCGGGGGTACGAGACCCAGTACTTC
V: TRBV11-2; size: .; D: TRBD1; J: TRBJ2-1; CDR3: CASSLDESGQTYPAYNEQFF; DNA: TGTGCCAGCAGCTTAGATGAATCGGGACAGACCTACCCCGCCTACAATGAGCAGTTCTTC
V: TRBV10-2; size: .; D: .; J: TRBJ2-3; CDR3: CAGMDSREADTQYF; DNA: TGCGCCGGGATGGACTCCCGAGAAGCAGATACGCAGTATTTT
V: TRBV4-2; size: .; D: TRBD2; J: TRBJ2-3; CDR3: CASSQTESGGADTQYF; DNA: TGTGCCAGCAGCCAAACGGAGAGCGGGGGGGCAGATACGCAGTATTTT
V: TRBV11-2; size: few; D: .; J: TRBJ2-5; CDR3: CASSFGIQETQYF; DNA: TGTGCCAGCAGCTTCGGTATCCAAGAGACCCAGTACTTC
V: TRBV5-1; size: .; D: .; J: TRBJ1-2; CDR3: CASSFGSNYGYTF; DNA: TGCGCCAGCAGCTTCGGGTCTAACTATGGCTACACCTTC
V: TRBV4-2; size: .; D: .; J: TRBJ2-7; CDR3: CASSQGTVSYEQYF; DNA: TGTGCCAGCAGCCAAGGGACAGTCTCCTACGAGCAGTACTTC
V: TRBV5-8; size: .; D: .; J: TRBJ2-2; CDR3: CASSHTTRTGELFF; DNA: TGTGCCAGCAGCCACACCACTAGAACCGGGGAGCTGTTTTTT
V: TRBV27; size: .; D: .; J: TRBJ2-7; CDR3: CASSLSGQSEQYF; DNA: TGTGCCAGCAGTTTATCCGGACAGTCCGAGCAGTACTTC
V: TRBV2; size: .; D: TRBD1; J: TRBJ1-6; CDR3: CASSDDRAVYNSPLHF; DNA: TGTGCCAGCAGTGACGACAGGGCCGTCTATAATTCACCCCTCCACTTT
V: TRBV30; size: .; D: .; J: TRBJ1-1; CDR3: CAWSVQRNEAFF; DNA: TGTGCCTGGAGTGTACAAAGGAATGAAGCTTTCTTT
V: TRBV7-2; size: .; D: TRBD1; J: TRBJ2-3; CDR3: CASSFLRDRAPTDTQYF; DNA: TGTGCCAGCAGCTTCTTGCGGGACAGGGCCCCCACAGATACGCAGTATTTT
V: TRBV9; size: once; D: TRBD2; J: TRBJ2-2; CDR3: CASSVAGLAGTGELFF; DNA: TGTGCCAGCAGCGTAGCTGGACTAGCGGGGACCGGGGAGCTGTTTTTT
V: TRBV27; size: .; D: TRBD2; J: TRBJ2-7; CDR3: CASSLPAGAHYEQYF; DNA: TGTGCCAGCAGTTTACCAGCGGGGGCGCACTACGAGCAGTACTTC
V: TRBV5-5; size: .; D: .; J: TRBJ2-7; CDR3: CASSADFAYEQYF; DNA: TGTGCCAGCAGCGCCGACTTTGCGTACGAGCAGTACTTC
V: TRBV30; size: .; D: .; J: TRBJ1-3; CDR3: CAWSVTPGNTIYF; DNA: TGTGCCTGGAGTGTGACCCCTGGAAACACCATATATTTT
V: TRBV4-1; size: .; D: .; J: TRBJ1-2; CDR3: CASSPRGTAGRGYTF; DNA: TGCGCCAGCAGCCCCCGCGGGACGGCCGGACGGGGCTACACCTTC
V: TRBV7-8; size: few; D: .; J: TRBJ2-1; CDR3: CASSLGGLQSLEQFF; DNA: TGTGCCAGCAGCTTAGGGGGCCTGCAGTCACTTGAGCAGTTCTTC
V: TRBV18; size: .; D: TRBD1; J: TRBJ1-4; CDR3: CASSPPSGGGEKLFF; DNA: TGTGCCAGCTCACCACCGTCAGGGGGAGGTGAAAAACTGTTTTTT
V: TRBV5-1; size: once; D: .; J: TRBJ1-2; CDR3: CASSLAGGRNYGYTF; DNA: TGCGCCAGCAGCTTGGCTGGGGGGCGAAACTATGGCTACACCTTC
V: TRBV18; size: .; D: .; J: TRBJ1-4; CDR3: CASSPPRNEKLFF; DNA: TGTGCCAGCTCACCACCGCGAAACGAAAAACTGTTTTTT
V: TRBV2; size: .; D: TRBD2; J: TRBJ2-3; CDR3: CASSEVAGLAGVVQYF; DNA: TGTGCCAGCAGTGAAGTGGCGGGGCTAGCGGGGGTGGTCCAGTATTTT
V: TRBV27; size: .; D: .; J: TRBJ1-2; CDR3: CASSFRGAISYGYTF; DNA: TGTGCCAGCAGTTTTCGAGGGGCAATTAGCTATGGCTACACCTTC
V: TRBV13; size: .; D: TRBD2; J: TRBJ2-7; CDR3: CASSPWTRTAYEQYF; DNA: TGTGCCAGCAGCCCCTGGACTAGAACAGCCTACGAGCAGTACTTC
V: TRBV7-2; size: .; D: .; J: TRBJ1-6; CDR3: CASSFSTSSYNSPLHF; DNA: TGTGCCAGCAGCTTCTCTACTAGCTCCTATAATTCACCCCTCCACTTT
V: TRBV4-3; size: .; D: TRBD2; J: TRBJ2-3; CDR3: CASSRLAGSTDTQYF; DNA: TGCGCCAGCAGCCGGTTAGCGGGGAGCACAGATACGCAGTATTTT
V: TRBV6-1; size: once; D: TRBD2; J: TRBJ2-3; CDR3: CASGTSGTDTQYF; DNA: TGTGCCAGCGGGACTAGCGGCACAGATACGCAGTATTTT
V: TRBV27; size: few; D: .; J: TRBJ1-1; CDR3: CASRATNLNTEAFF; DNA: TGTGCCAGCAGAGCGACAAATCTGAACACTGAAGCTTTCTTT
V: TRBV4-3; size: .; D: .; J: TRBJ1-1; CDR3: CASSQVEGTTEAFF; DNA: TGCGCCAGCAGCCAAGTTGAGGGGACCACTGAAGCTTTCTTT
V: TRBV18; size: medium-sized; D: .; J: TRBJ1-4; CDR3: CASSPYAGSDYNEKLFF; DNA: TGTGCCAGCTCACCTTACGCGGGCTCGGACTATAATGAAAAACTGTTTTTT
V: TRBV5-5; size: .; D: .; J: TRBJ2-7; CDR3: CASSLGAQGIVYEQYF; DNA: TGTGCCAGCAGCTTAGGGGCTCAGGGAATAGTCTACGAGCAGTACTTC
V: TRBV23-1; size: few; D: .; J: TRBJ2-2; CDR3: CASSHPGIHTGELFF; DNA: TGCGCCAGCAGTCACCCCGGCATACACACCGGGGAGCTGTTTTTT
V: TRBV7-3; size: .; D: .; J: TRBJ2-5; CDR3: CASSLDREETQYF; DNA: TGTGCCAGCAGCTTAGACAGAGAAGAGACCCAGTACTTC
V: TRBV7-2; size: .; D: TRBD1; J: TRBJ2-1; CDR3: CASSSTGGAYNEQFF; DNA: TGTGCCAGCAGCTCAACAGGGGGCGCCTACAATGAGCAGTTCTTC
V: TRBV19; size: .; D: TRBD1; J: TRBJ2-4; CDR3: CASTRQGWHIQYF; DNA: TGTGCCAGTACTAGACAGGGATGGCACATTCAGTACTTC